This T cell receptor beta chain was captured in a study of patients and donors after allogeneic stem cell transplantation. V was pared by 0 bases and J by 7 bases, with 5 bases of the junction left unmatched. The germline gives CDR1 SGHTA, CDR2 FQGNSA. The CDR3 extends over 16 amino acids. This clonotype has more than one count but fewer than ten. TCRdb re-analysed the RT-PCR reads in MiXCR, keeping a single row per CDR3 protein. The data contain roughly 230,000 distinct CDR3 sequences, around an eighth of them singletons. The J gene is TRBJ2-3, the V gene TRBV7-2, with TRBD1 matching 12 bases. The source of this sequence is a human donor who was either an allogeneic HSCT recipient or a stem cell or donor lymphocyte infusion donor (not recorded which). It is not recorded whose cells these are; they may come from a transplant donor. The sample was blood, either unsorted or a sorted T cell fraction (not recorded which). This CDR3 is CASSLAVGQGAYTQYF. DNA for the CDR3: TGTGCCAGCAGCTTAGCGGTGGGACAGGGGGCGTATACGCAGTATTTT.